The TCR beta chain described here comes from a study of breast tumors, draining lymph nodes, adjacent tissues. Germline CDR1 and CDR2: SEHNR and FQNEAQ (reference sequence). The CDR3 loop spans 16 amino acids. Germline trimming cut 5 bases from V and 2 bases from J; bases unmatched to any gene: 8. Samples came from axillary lymph nodes draining the breast cancer. From the multiplex PCR reads, TCRdb called clonotypes with MiXCR, one entry per CDR3 protein. This sample has hundreds of thousands of distinct CDR3 sequences; approximately 31% occur once, and the top ten carry approximately 1.5%. This sequence was found in a female donor with breast cancer. Some clones in this sample may be carry-over from other donors' samples. The rearrangement links TRBV7-9 to TRBJ2-5; 10 bases fit TRBD2. Sequenced: axillary lymph node tissue. DNA of the CDR3: TGTGCCAGCAGCCCAGCGGCGACTAGCGGGCAAGAGACCCAGTACTTC. This translates into CASSPAATSGQETQYF.